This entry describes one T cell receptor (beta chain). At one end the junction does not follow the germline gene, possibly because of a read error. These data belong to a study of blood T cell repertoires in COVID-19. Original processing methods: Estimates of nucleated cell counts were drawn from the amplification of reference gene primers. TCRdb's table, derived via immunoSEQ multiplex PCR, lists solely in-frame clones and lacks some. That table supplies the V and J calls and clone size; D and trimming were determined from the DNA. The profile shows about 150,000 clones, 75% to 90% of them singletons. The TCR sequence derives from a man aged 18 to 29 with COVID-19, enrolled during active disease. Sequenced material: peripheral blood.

This CDR3 reads CASSWGDRAKIF. The CDR3 DNA sequence: TGTGCCAGCAGCTGGGGGGACAGGGCGAAAATCTTC. The V gene is TRBV5-4, the J gene TRBJ2-1, with 9 bases that match TRBD1. The CDR3 consists of 12 residues. Germline V gene sequence: CDR1 SGHNT, CDR2 YYREEE (reference sequence).